The present T cell receptor (beta chain) was sequenced within a study of blood T cell repertoires in COVID-19. Study details: Researchers got acute and convalescent COVID-19 samples from the United States, Italy and Spain.

The germline CDR1 and CDR2 sequences are MDHEN and SYDVKM. Between the trimmed V and J ends, which lost 10 bases and 0 bases, there was a span of 16 bases. This CDR3 region has 16 residues. Produced via immunoSEQ multiplex PCR; TCRdb's table is partial and in-frame only. The sample has tens of thousands of clones, 70% to 90% seen once. Seattle-derived patients entered the study during active infection and were followed longitudinally. Sequenced: peripheral blood. V is TRBV28 and J is TRBJ1-6, with D perhaps matching TRBD1 (5 bases). This TCR was recovered from a woman aged 45-65 years with COVID-19, enrolled during active disease. Here the CDR3 DNA reads TGTGCCACCACGAGGACACTGAACTCCTATAATTCACCCCTCCACTTT. Translated: CATTRTLNSYNSPLHF.